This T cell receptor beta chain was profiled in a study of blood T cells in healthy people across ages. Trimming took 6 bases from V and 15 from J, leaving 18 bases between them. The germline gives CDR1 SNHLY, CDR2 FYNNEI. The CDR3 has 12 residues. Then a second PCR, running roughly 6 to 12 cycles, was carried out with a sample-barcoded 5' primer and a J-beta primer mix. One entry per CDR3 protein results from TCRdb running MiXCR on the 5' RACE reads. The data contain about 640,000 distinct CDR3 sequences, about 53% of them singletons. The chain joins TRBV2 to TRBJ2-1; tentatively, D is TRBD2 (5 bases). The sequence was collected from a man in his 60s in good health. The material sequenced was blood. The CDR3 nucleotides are TGTGCCAGCAGCGTGACGGTGGGAGTTTGGTTCTTC. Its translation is CASSVTVGVWFF.